This TCR beta chain stems from a study of T cell repertoires in cytomegalovirus infection. Study-level background: Indications came from public TCR beta signatures; they pointed to CMV infection and to a matching HLA type.

Findings and caveats of the study: Carriers of CMV plus the relevant HLA were identified by cumulative public TCR beta family frequency. It was HLA-C-restricted CMV-specific TCR beta clonotypes that dominated the response ex vivo.

Worth noting for this clonotype: Its matching antigen is unknown. Since a much larger clone is just one base distant, this may be a read error.

TCRdb re-derived calls from the reads in MiXCR, one entry per CDR3 protein. The data contain just over 300,000 distinct CDR3 sequences, roughly 15% of them singletons. Germline CDR1 reads SGHTA; CDR2 reads FQGNSA. V was pared by 1 base and J by 9 bases, with 9 bases of the junction left unmatched. This CDR3 has 16 residues. This TCR came from a human donor in good health (CMV status not recorded). Some clones in this sample may be carry-over from other donors' samples. This chain connects TRBV7-2 to TRBJ2-5, with 12 positions matching TRBD2. The sequenced sample was PBMCs. CDR3: CASSLGASGGAGAQYF. CDR3 DNA: TGTGCCAGCAGCTTAGGGGCTAGCGGGGGGGCAGGGGCCCAGTACTTC.